This T cell receptor beta chain is drawn from a study of control samples from healthy donors and cancer patients. Assay: immunoSEQ multiplex PCR; the TCRdb copy retains only in-frame clones and omits some. Of 350,000 to 450,000 clones listed, approximately 92% are singletons. CDR3 length equals 14 residues. Germline V lookup: CDR1 SGHTA, CDR2 FQGNSA. With 1 base clipped from V and 6 bases from J, the junction kept 6 bases outside the gene matches. This TCR derives from a man aged 35 to 55 with head and neck cancer. The chain carries TRBV7-2 and TRBJ2-7, with TRBD1 matching over 7 bases. Sequencing was done on a sample of PBMCs. CDR3 region: CASSLGNTGVEQYF. CDR3 coding DNA: TGTGCCAGCAGCTTAGGGAATACAGGGGTCGAGCAGTACTTC.